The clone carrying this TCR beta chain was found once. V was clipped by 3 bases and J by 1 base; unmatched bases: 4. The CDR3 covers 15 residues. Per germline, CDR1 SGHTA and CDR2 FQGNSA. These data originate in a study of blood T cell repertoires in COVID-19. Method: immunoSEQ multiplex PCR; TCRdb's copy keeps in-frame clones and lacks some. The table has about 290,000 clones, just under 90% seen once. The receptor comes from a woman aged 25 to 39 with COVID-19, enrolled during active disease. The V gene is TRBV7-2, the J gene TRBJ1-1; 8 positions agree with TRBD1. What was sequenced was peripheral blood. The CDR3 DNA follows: TGTGCCAGCAGCTTCCTCGGGACAGGGAACACTGAAGCTTTCTTT. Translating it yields CASSFLGTGNTEAFF.